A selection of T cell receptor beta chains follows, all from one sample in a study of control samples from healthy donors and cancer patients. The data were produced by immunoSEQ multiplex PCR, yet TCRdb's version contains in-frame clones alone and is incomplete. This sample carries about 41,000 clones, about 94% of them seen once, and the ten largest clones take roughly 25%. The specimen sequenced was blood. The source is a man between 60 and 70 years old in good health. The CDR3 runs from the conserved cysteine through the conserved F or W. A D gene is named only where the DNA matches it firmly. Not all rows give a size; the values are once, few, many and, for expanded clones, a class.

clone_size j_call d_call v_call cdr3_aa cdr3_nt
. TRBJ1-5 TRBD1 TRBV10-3 CAISESAGQGANQPQHF TGTGCCATCAGTGAGTCGGCGGGACAGGGGGCGAATCAGCCCCAGCATTTT
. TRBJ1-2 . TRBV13 CASSSITGREHNYGYTF TGTGCCAGCAGCAGTATCACAGGGAGGGAACACAACTATGGCTACACCTTC
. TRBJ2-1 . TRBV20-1 CSGAYNEQFF TGCAGTGGGGCCTACAATGAGCAGTTCTTC
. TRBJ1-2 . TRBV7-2 CASSLIRTHGYTF TGTGCCAGCAGCTTAATCCGGACCCATGGCTACACCTTC
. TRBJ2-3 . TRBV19 CASSTVVSGTDTQYF TGTGCCAGTAGTACGGTAGTTAGCGGCACAGATACGCAGTATTTT
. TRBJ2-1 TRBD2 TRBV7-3 CASSLSGREDEQFF TGTGCCAGCAGCTTATCAGGGAGGGAAGATGAGCAGTTCTTC
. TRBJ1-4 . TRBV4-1 CASSHVNGEELFF TGCGCCAGCAGCCACGTAAACGGTGAAGAACTGTTTTTT
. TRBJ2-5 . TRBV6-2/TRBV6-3 CASSYTTDNQETQYF TGTGCCAGCAGTTACACCACGGACAACCAAGAGACCCAGTACTTC
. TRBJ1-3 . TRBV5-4 CASAVLGGNTIYF TGTGCCAGCGCAGTTTTGGGGGGAAACACCATATATTTT
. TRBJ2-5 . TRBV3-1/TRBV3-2 CASSPGRGETQYF TGTGCCAGCAGCCCCGGCAGGGGTGAGACCCAGTACTTC
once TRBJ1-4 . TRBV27 CASSGVSKEKLFF TGTGCCAGCAGCGGGGTTAGTAAAGAAAAACTGTTTTTT
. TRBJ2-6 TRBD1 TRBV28 CASSFMLGGTGGSGANVLTF TGTGCCAGCAGTTTTATGTTAGGAGGGACAGGGGGCTCTGGGGCCAACGTCCTGACTTTC
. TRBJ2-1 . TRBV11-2 CASSLDGLVGNEQFF TGTGCCAGCAGCTTAGATGGTCTCGTAGGGAATGAGCAGTTCTTC
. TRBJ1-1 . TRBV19 CAIRGGTEAFF TGTGCCATACGAGGGGGGACTGAAGCTTTCTTT
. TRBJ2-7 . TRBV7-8 CASSLMMGGEQYF TGTGCCAGCAGCTTAATGATGGGGGGCGAGCAGTACTTC
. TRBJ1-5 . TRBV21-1 CASSKSRTRSGQPQHF TGTGCCAGCAGCAAATCCCGGACCCGGAGTGGTCAGCCCCAGCATTTT
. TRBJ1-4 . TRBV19 CASSISSGDNEKLFF TGTGCCAGTAGTATTTCGTCAGGTGATAATGAAAAACTGTTTTTT
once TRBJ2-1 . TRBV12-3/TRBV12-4 CARMGPANEQFF TGTGCCAGGATGGGGCCCGCCAATGAGCAGTTCTTC
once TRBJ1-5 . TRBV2 CASSSDLARGEPQHF TGTGCCAGTTCCTCGGACTTAGCCCGGGGTGAGCCCCAGCATTTT
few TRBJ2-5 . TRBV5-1 CASSLARGWETQYF TGCGCCAGCAGCTTGGCCCGGGGCTGGGAGACCCAGTACTTC
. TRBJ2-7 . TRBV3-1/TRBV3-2 CASSEQGSYEQYF TGTGCCAGCAGCGAACAGGGTTCCTACGAGCAGTACTTC
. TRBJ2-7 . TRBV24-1 CATSAGRGEQYF TGTGCCACCAGTGCAGGGCGGGGCGAGCAGTACTTC
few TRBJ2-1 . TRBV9 CASSPRGQPSDWPGGQFF TGTGCCAGCAGCCCCCGCGGACAGCCGTCGGACTGGCCCGGGGGGCAGTTCTTC
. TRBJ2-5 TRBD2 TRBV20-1 CSASHPSGQETQYF TGCAGTGCTAGTCATCCTAGCGGCCAAGAGACCCAGTACTTC
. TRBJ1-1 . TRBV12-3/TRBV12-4 CASGKIKTEAFF TGTGCCAGTGGGAAAATAAAAACTGAAGCTTTCTTT
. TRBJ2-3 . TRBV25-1 CASSELRDHTDTQYF TGTGCCAGCAGTGAGTTACGGGACCACACAGATACGCAGTATTTT
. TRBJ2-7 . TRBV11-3 CASSSWTEEQYF TGTGCCAGCAGCTCTTGGACGGAGGAGCAGTACTTC
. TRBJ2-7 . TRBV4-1 CASSPPTSYEQYF TGCGCCAGCAGCCCCCCTACCTCCTACGAGCAGTACTTC
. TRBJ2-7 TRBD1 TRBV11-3 CASSLDRGYEQYF TGTGCCAGCAGTCTGGACAGGGGTTACGAGCAGTACTTC
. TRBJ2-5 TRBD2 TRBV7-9 CASGGGPAGGPLETQYF TGTGCCAGCGGCGGGGGCCCAGCGGGAGGGCCTTTGGAGACCCAGTACTTC
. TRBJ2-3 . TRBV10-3 CAISGTTDTQYF TGTGCCATCAGTGGCACAACAGATACGCAGTATTTT
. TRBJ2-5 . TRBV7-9 CASSPPGVRETQYF TGTGCCAGCAGCCCACCGGGAGTCCGAGAGACCCAGTACTTC
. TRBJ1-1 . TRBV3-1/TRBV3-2 CASSHGTVNTEAFF TGTGCCAGCAGCCACGGGACGGTGAACACTGAAGCTTTCTTT
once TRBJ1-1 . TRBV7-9 CASSSRGVF TGTGCCAGCAGCTCACGGGGCGTTTTT
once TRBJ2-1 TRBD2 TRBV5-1 CASSLTGLAGGKQFF TGCGCCAGCAGCTTAACCGGACTAGCGGGAGGGAAGCAGTTCTTC
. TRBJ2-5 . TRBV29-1 CSARDRLGGETQYF TGCAGCGCCCGGGACCGTCTTGGGGGAGAGACCCAGTACTTC
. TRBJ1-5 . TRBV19 CASSIDGTDYQPQHF TGTGCCAGTAGTATAGACGGGACGGATTATCAGCCCCAGCATTTT
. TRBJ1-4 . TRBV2 CASSAGVYNEKLFF TGTGCCAGCAGTGCGGGGGTATATAATGAAAAACTGTTTTTT
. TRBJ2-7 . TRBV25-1 CASSEWGVGSSYEQYF TGTGCCAGCAGTGAATGGGGGGTAGGGAGCTCCTACGAGCAGTACTTC
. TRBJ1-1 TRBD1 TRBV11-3 CASSADRGLGEAFF TGTGCCAGCAGCGCAGACAGGGGGCTCGGTGAAGCTTTCTTT
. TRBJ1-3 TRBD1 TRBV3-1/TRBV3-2 CASRPWDSSGNTIYF TGTGCCAGCAGACCTTGGGACAGCTCTGGAAACACCATATATTTT
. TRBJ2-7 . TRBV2 CASSPDHGGYEQYF TGTGCCAGCAGTCCGGACCACGGAGGCTACGAGCAGTACTTC
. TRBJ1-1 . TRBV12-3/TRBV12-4 CASSHRTEAFF TGTGCCAGCAGCCACCGCACTGAAGCTTTCTTT
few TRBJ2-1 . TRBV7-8 CASSLRREGGERFF TGTGCCAGCAGCTTAAGAAGGGAGGGGGGAGAAAGGTTCTTC
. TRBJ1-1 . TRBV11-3 CASSSTGSNTEAFF TGTGCCAGCAGTTCCACGGGATCCAACACTGAAGCTTTCTTT
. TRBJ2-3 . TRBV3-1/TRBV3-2 CASSHPVKTTQWATDTQYF TGTGCCAGCAGCCATCCCGTAAAGACAACGCAATGGGCCACAGATACGCAGTATTTT
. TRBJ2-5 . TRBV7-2 CASSLQAVGGGETQYF TGTGCCAGCAGCCTCCAAGCGGTCGGGGGAGGAGAGACCCAGTACTTC
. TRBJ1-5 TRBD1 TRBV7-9 CASTRGTGSFNQPQHF TGTGCCAGCACCCGCGGGACAGGGTCCTTCAATCAGCCCCAGCATTTT
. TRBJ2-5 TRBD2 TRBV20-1 CSATREETQYF TGCAGTGCTACGCGGGAGGAGACCCAGTACTTC
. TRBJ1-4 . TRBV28 CASSFARNGGDEKLFF TGTGCCAGCAGTTTTGCCAGGAATGGGGGCGATGAAAAACTGTTTTTT
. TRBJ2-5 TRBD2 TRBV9 CASSGSGTSGRGETQYF TGTGCCAGCAGCGGATCCGGGACTAGCGGGAGGGGGGAGACCCAGTACTTC
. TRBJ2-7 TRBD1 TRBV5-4 CASSDRVEQYF TGTGCCAGCAGTGACAGGGTTGAGCAGTACTTC
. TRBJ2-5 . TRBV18 CASSPAVVQETQYF TGTGCCAGCTCACCAGCAGTAGTACAAGAGACCCAGTACTTC
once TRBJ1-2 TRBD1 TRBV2 CASRGNDRVNTF TGTGCCAGCAGAGGCAATGACAGGGTAAACACCTTC